The clone carrying this T cell receptor beta chain was detected only a few times. Its antigen is not known. The data derive from a study of identical twins. Unique molecular identifiers were present on the cDNA, and a universal primer site came from template switching. TCRdb itself ran the 5' RACE reads through MiXCR, one entry per CDR3 protein. The repertoire holds 510,000 or so distinct CDR3 sequences, with roughly 15% as singletons. General observations from the study: The study based its conclusions on cross-sectional statistical analysis and did not follow the same donors. Abundant cord blood beta clonotypes carried fewer insertions; memory repertoires showed none.

Trimming removed 6 bases at V and 1 base at J, with 21 bases between. CDR1 and CDR2 from the germline V gene are MNHNS and SASEGT. CDR3 length: 17 residues. The sample also formed part of further work on yellow fever vaccine responses in identical twins. As that report states: Reported findings indicate that twins' vaccine T cell responses seemed partially convergent, partially personalized.

V and J are TRBV6-1 and TRBJ2-5, with D perhaps TRBD1 (7 bases). The origin of this receptor is a woman aged 18-29 years in good health. Material for sequencing was CD4+ T cells sorted from blood. The CDR3 protein is CASSLRGGWGVQETQYF. CDR3 DNA: TGTGCCAGCAGCCTCAGAGGGGGCTGGGGGGTCCAAGAGACCCAGTACTTC.